This T cell receptor beta chain was retrieved from a study of shared clonotypes between healthy human individuals (dated by TCRdb to the early 2020s). Concerning the study at large: Three men and two women, aged 18 to 49 years, made up the cohort. Leukapheresis yielded between about 0.9 and 8.9 billion PBMCs per donor. To estimate repertoire size and how much clonotype sharing occurs between individuals, the study deeply sequenced the blood TCR repertoires of five healthy adults. To increase sequencing depth and limit assay-specific biases, TCR repertoire library preparation and sequencing were carried out by different laboratories using diverse techniques. The research as a whole found: The small number of donors limited the genetic and exposure-history diversity represented. Based on pairwise subsampling, the degree of clonotype sharing among donors was expected to be affected by sequencing depth. Sampling was restricted to blood, and TCR repertoires in tissues likely differ from the TCR repertoires found in blood.

Of note for this clone: Its recognized antigen is unknown. No base quality information exists; no much larger clone differs at one position.

Per the germline V gene, SGHRS is the CDR1 and YFSETQ is the CDR2. Trimming removed 0 bases from V and 3 bases from J; the gene matches leave 8 bases unexplained. Measured from the cysteine to the phenylalanine, the CDR3 is 16 residues long. Just CDR3 DNA is preserved here, 48 bases in frame from base 1. Donors were healthy HIV-negative adults with no recently reported acute infections or vaccinations. Only Caucasian adults living in Nashville, Tennessee, USA were represented among the donors. In the unsorted samples, approximately 85 million PBMCs were counted, and genomic DNA was extracted using the QIAamp DNA Blood Mini kit. Blood was collected by leukapheresis, and PBMCs were isolated by Ficoll-Histopaque density gradient centrifugation and then cryopreserved in liquid nitrogen vapor phase. Using the deep immunoSEQ assay, TCR CDR3 regions were amplified from genomic DNA by multiplex PCR. For each cell subset, the extracted genomic DNA was distributed evenly across all wells of several immunoSEQ 96-well plates, and each plate served as one replicate. For unsorted PBMC, approximately 290 ng genomic DNA, equal to roughly 33,000 T cell genomes, was loaded into each replicate PCR. Genomic DNA from unsorted PBMC was sequenced over ten immunoSEQ deep assay plates. Purified libraries were measured with a Qubit 3.0 fluorometer, size-checked on a Bioanalyzer 2100, and measured again with the KAPA Library Quantification kit. Every immunoSEQ 96-well plate was sequenced on a separate single-read 150-cycle Illumina NextSeq 550 flow cell. In the original analysis: Because only junctional sequences without quality scores were contained in the immunoSEQ output, filtering matching that applied to full-length reads could not be performed. To assign V/J genes and CDR3, sequences were annotated using PyIR, a Python wrapper for IgBLAST v1.9, with IMGT germline references. Reads were filtered out if the reads had weak V/J assignments (E-value above 1e-6), no CDR3, stop codons, out-of-frame junctions, or ambiguous translated residues. V3J clonotypes were defined as sequences sharing the same inferred V gene, J gene, and CDR3 amino acid sequence. Percentage overlap between repertoires was calculated by dividing the number of shared unique clonotypes by the size of the smaller repertoire. Three approaches were used to assess repertoire richness: RTK rarefaction, the Chao1 estimator, and Recon v2.1 estimates of unobserved clonotypes. TCRdb obtained this table from immuneACCESS and retained in-frame rearrangements with V and J assigned. These tables miss some clones; where compared with another copy, unresolved V genes account for less than half of the shortfall, and the remainder is unexplained. The DNA gave D and trimming, while V, J and clone size come from that table. The sample table lists nearly 500,000 clones, about 79% of them with a count of one. The ten top clones hold 13% of the sample.

Recombination connected TRBV5-1 to TRBJ2-5; 7 junctional bases match TRBD2. This receptor was identified in a woman in her thirties or forties in good health. Some clones in this sample may be carry-over from other donors' samples. Sequenced input: PBMCs. The sequenced DNA: TGCGCCAGCAGCTTGGCGGTAAGGCTAGCGGAAGAGACCCAGTACTTC. Its coded protein is CASSLAVRLAEETQYF.